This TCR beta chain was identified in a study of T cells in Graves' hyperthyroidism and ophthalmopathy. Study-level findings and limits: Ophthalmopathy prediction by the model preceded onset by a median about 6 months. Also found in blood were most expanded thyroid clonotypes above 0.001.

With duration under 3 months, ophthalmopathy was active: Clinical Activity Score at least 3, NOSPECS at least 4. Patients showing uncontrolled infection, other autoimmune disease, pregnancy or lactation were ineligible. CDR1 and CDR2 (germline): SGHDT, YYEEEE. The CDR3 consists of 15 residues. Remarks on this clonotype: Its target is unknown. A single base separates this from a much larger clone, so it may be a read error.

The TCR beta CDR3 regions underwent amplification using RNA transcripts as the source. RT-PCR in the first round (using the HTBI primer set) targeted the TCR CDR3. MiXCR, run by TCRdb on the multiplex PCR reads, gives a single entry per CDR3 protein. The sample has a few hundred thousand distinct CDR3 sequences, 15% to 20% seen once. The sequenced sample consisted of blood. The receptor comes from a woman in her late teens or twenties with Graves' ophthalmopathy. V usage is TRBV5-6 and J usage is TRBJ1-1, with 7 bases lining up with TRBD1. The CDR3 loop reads CASSLAGQVNTEASF. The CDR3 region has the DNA TGTGCCAGCAGCTTGGCTGGACAGGTGAACACTGAAGCTTCCTTT.